One sample yielded the 10 T cell receptor beta chains listed below, sequenced in a study of T cells in localized non-small cell lung cancer. TCRdb's table, derived via immunoSEQ multiplex PCR, lists solely in-frame clones and lacks some. The sample has around 70,000 clones, about 90% seen once. The starting material was peripheral blood, obtained before any cancer treatment. The source of these receptors is a male donor at least 60 years old with stage III squamous cell lung carcinoma.

V gene TRBV4-3 combines with J gene TRBJ2-5, with a weak D call TRBD1 (5 bases). The V end was cut by 0 bases, the J end by 0 bases, with 23 bases between. CDR1 is LGHNA, CDR2 YSLEER, per germline. The CDR3 spans 20 residues. Written as DNA, the CDR3 is TGCGCCAGCAGCCAAGATGCAGGGTTGGGTGCAGGCGTGCACCAAGAGACCCAGTACTTC. Protein product: CASSQDAGLGAGVHQETQYF.

V is TRBV27 and J is TRBJ1-5; weak D call: TRBD1 (5 bases). The CDR3 totals 14 residues. Germline CDR1 and CDR2: MNHEY and SMNVEV (reference sequence). V lost 3 bases and J lost 5, with 11 bases in between. CDR3 sequence: CASSFRGMYQPQHF. CDR3 sequence (DNA): TGTGCCAGCAGTTTTCGGGGGATGTATCAGCCCCAGCATTTT.

The chain links TRBV11-2 to TRBJ2-7; D perhaps matches TRBD2 (5 bases). V was cut by 1 base and J by 0 bases, with 7 bases left in between. CDR3 size: 14 residues. Per the germline V gene, CDR1 is SGHAT and CDR2 is FQNNGV. CDR3 DNA sequence: TGTGCCAGCAGCTTAGGAGGGAGCTCCTACGAGCAGTACGTC. It translates to CASSLGGSSYEQYV.

The chain carries TRBV7-2 and TRBJ1-4; D gene unclear. There are 16 residues in the CDR3. The germline gives CDR1 SGHTA, CDR2 FQGNSA. The germline V and J ends were trimmed by 5 bases and 5 bases, with 18 bases remaining between them. The DNA for the CDR3 is TGTGCCAGCAGCGGTCTTAGGTTGGCTTCGAATGAAAAACTGTTTTTT. Its protein is CASSGLRLASNEKLFF.

The chain joins TRBV11-2 to TRBJ2-5, with TRBD2 matching over 8 bases. Germline V gene sequence: CDR1 SGHAT, CDR2 FQNNGV. With 6 bases clipped from V and 2 bases from J, the junction kept 5 bases outside the gene matches. This CDR3 region has 14 residues. The CDR3 DNA reads as TGTGCCAGCAGGATGACGGGGGGGCAAGAGACCCAGTACTTC. This sequence encodes CASRMTGGQETQYF. The full variable domain, in which reference TRBV11-2 and TRBJ2-5 provide the parts outside the CDR3, is EAGVAQSPRYKIIEKRQSVAFWCNPISGHATLYWYQQILGQGPKLLIQFQNNGVVDDSQLPKDRFSAERLKGVDSTLKIQPAKLEDSAVYLCASRMTGGQETQYFGPGTRLLVL.

The chain uses TRBV7-2 and TRBJ1-6; D remains unclear. This CDR3 is 11 amino acids long. Trimming removed 3 bases from V and 16 bases from J, with 10 bases in between. Germline loops: CDR1 SGHTA, CDR2 FQGNSA. CDR3 loop: CASSLRSELHF. CDR3 coding DNA: TGTGCCAGCAGCTTGCGTTCCGAACTCCACTTT.

The chain has TRBV15 and TRBJ2-5; perhaps TRBD1 as D (7 bases). V lost 8 bases and J 5 bases, leaving 9 bases between the germline ends. Germline V CDR1 and CDR2: LNHNV, YYDKDF (reference sequence). The CDR3 is 11 residues long. The CDR3: CATGGGETQYF. The CDR3 region has the DNA TGTGCCACCGGAGGGGGCGAGACCCAGTACTTC. Full variable domain (remainder filled in from reference TRBV15 and TRBJ2-5): DAMVIQNPRYQVTQFGKPVTLSCSQTLNHNVMYWYQQKSSQAPKLLFHYYDKDFNNEADTPDNFQSRRPNTSFCFLDIRSPGLGDTAMYLCATGGGETQYFGPGTRLLVL.

As DNA, the CDR3 is TGTGCCAGCTCAAGGGTAGAGACCCAGTACTTC. This translates into CASSRVETQYF. The rearrangement joins TRBV18 to TRBJ2-5; no definite D call. Trimming took 5 bases from V and 4 from J, leaving 5 bases between them. CDR1 and CDR2 (germline): KGHSH, LQKENI. This CDR3 has 11 residues.

This clone was counted once. V and J are TRBV18 and TRBJ1-1; D unresolved. CDR1 and CDR2 from the germline V gene are KGHSH and LQKENI. CDR3 length equals 14 residues. V gave up 3 bases and J gave up 1 base, with 9 bases separating them. In DNA, the CDR3 is TGTGCCAGCTCACCTTCGAGAGAGAACACTGAAGCTTTCTTT. It yields the protein CASSPSRENTEAFF. The variable domain in full, with the rest retrieved from reference TRBV18 and TRBJ1-1, is NAGVMQNPRHLVRRRGQEARLRCSPMKGHSHVYWYRQLPEEGLKFMVYLQKENIIDESGMPKERFSAEFPKEGPSILRIQQVVRGDSAAYFCASSPSRENTEAFFGQGTRLTVV.

The chain joins TRBV10-1 to TRBJ1-5; no clear D. The CDR3 covers 13 residues. CDR1 and CDR2 (germline): WNHNN, SYGVQD (reference sequence). Deletions cut 3 bases from V and 0 bases from J, with 3 bases between. The CDR3 reads CASSDNSNQPQHF. The CDR3 DNA reads TGCGCCAGCAGTGACAATAGCAATCAGCCCCAGCATTTT.